A single sample is the source of the 10 T cell receptor beta chains below, sequenced in a study of T cell repertoires in cytomegalovirus infection (dated by TCRdb to between 2018 and 2021). The instrument was an Illumina HiSeq 1500. TCRdb reanalyzed the raw reads on its own, using fastp at Q25 for trimming and MiXCR for clone calling, and kept in-frame beta chains. When rows share a CDR3 protein, they turn into one entry using the most common DNA and genes. Recorded for this sample are hundreds of thousands of distinct CDR3 sequences; around 32% of them occurred a single time. The ten largest clones add up to under 15% of the sample. The treatment or condition label of this sample denotes: in vitro stimulation with specific CMV peptide epitopes to enrich CMV-specific T cells. Their specific antigens are unknown. The sequencing here drew on cultured CD8+ T cells from PBMCs, taken from culture after CMV antigen stimulation. These receptors were obtained from a human donor in good health (CMV status not recorded). Some clones in this sample may be carry-over from other donors' samples.

This clonotype appeared many times. The chain employs TRBV12-3 or TRBV12-4 and TRBJ1-2; possibly TRBD1 for D (6 bases). Trimming took off 3 bases at V and 6 bases at J, with 17 bases between the two ends. The CDR3 covers 15 residues. The CDR3 reads CASSLSPRGGDGYTF. For the CDR3, the DNA is TGTGCCAGCAGTTTGAGCCCGAGGGGGGGTGATGGCTACACCTTC.

The chain carries TRBV5-4 and TRBJ1-2; TRBD1 aligns across 7 bases. Trimming at V came to 4 bases and at J to 3 bases, leaving 18 bases not matched to a gene. The germline V gene encodes CDR1 SGHNT and CDR2 YYREEE (reference sequence). CDR3 length equals 18 residues. The CDR3 here is CASSGLPGQIFGDYGYTF. For the CDR3, the DNA is TGTGCCAGCAGCGGACTACCGGGACAGATTTTTGGAGACTATGGCTACACCTTC.

This chain links TRBV11-3 with TRBJ2-1; D may match TRBD1 or TRBD2 (5 bases each). The CDR3 is 11 amino acids. V lost 9 bases, J lost 10 bases, and 13 bases lay in between. Germline V gene data show CDR1 as SGHNT and CDR2 as YENEEA. CDR3 residues: CASGAGPEQFF. CDR3 DNA sequence: TGTGCCAGTGGGGCGGGCCCCGAGCAGTTCTTC.

The chain couples TRBV20-1 to TRBJ1-2, with D hard to call. Trimming cost V 0 bases and J 6 bases, with 2 bases left between them. Germline V gene sequence: CDR1 DFQATT, CDR2 SNEGSKA (reference sequence). The CDR3 loop spans 10 amino acids. CDR3 bases: TGCAGTGCTAGAGACGATGGCTACACCTTC. This codes for CSARDDGYTF.

This rearrangement joins TRBV19 to TRBJ1-5, with a tentative D call TRBD1 (6 bases). Looked up from germline, CDR1 is LNHDA and CDR2 is SQIVND (reference sequence). The length of the CDR3 is 17 residues. The V gene lost 7 bases and the J gene lost 0 bases, with 19 bases spanning the gap. CDR3 loop: CASTPPGTPYSNQPQHF. The DNA for the CDR3 is TGTGCCAGTACCCCCCCAGGGACACCTTATAGCAATCAGCCCCAGCATTTT.

In its sample, this clonotype was seen a few times. This chain uses TRBV6-1 with TRBJ2-2; 9 nucleotides match TRBD1. This CDR3 spans 15 amino acids. J lost 7 bases, V lost 3 bases, and 6 bases had no gene match. The germline CDR1 and CDR2 sequences are MNHNS and SASEGT. CDR3 loop: CASSDYRGPGGELFF. CDR3 sequence (DNA): TGTGCCAGCAGTGACTACAGGGGGCCAGGCGGGGAGCTGTTTTTT.

This chain joins TRBV6-2 or TRBV6-3 and TRBJ2-2; 7 positions agree with TRBD1. Germline CDR1 reads MNHEY; CDR2 reads SVGEGT. V gave up 0 bases and J gave up 4 bases; unmatched junction bases: 8. The CDR3 contains 17 residues. CDR3 region: CASSYSNRGPLTGELFF. The DNA for the CDR3 is TGTGCCAGCAGTTACTCGAACAGGGGCCCACTCACCGGGGAGCTGTTTTTT.

The V gene is TRBV7-8, the J gene TRBJ2-5, with D hard to call. Trimming removed 2 bases from V and 7 bases from J, with 11 bases in between. Germline lookup yields CDR1 SGHVS and CDR2 FQNEAQ. The CDR3 has 13 residues. CDR3 in amino acids: CASSLKSLGTQYF. The DNA of the CDR3 is TGTGCCAGCAGCTTAAAGAGTCTAGGGACCCAGTACTTC. The entire variable domain, with the rest obtained from reference TRBV7-8 and TRBJ2-5, is as follows: GAGVSQSPRYKVAKRGQDVALRCDPISGHVSLFWYQQALGQGPEFLTYFQNEAQLDKSGLPSDRFFAERPEGSVSTLKIQRTQQEDSAVYLCASSLKSLGTQYFGPGTRLLVL.

The chain recombines TRBV10-3 with TRBJ2-5; the match to TRBD1 covers 7 bases. Germline V gene lookup returns CDR1 ENHRY and CDR2 SYGVKD. The CDR3 consists of 13 residues. V lost 10 bases to trimming and J lost 5 bases; unmatched junction nucleotides: 10. DNA for the CDR3: TGTGCCACATACAGGGGCCCTCCGGAGACCCAGTACTTC. This sequence encodes CATYRGPPETQYF.

This chain uses TRBV19 with TRBJ2-7; TRBD1 aligns across 8 bases. Trimming cost V 7 bases and J 3 bases; bases outside gene matches: 5. The length of the CDR3 is 13 residues. Germline V lookup: CDR1 LNHDA, CDR2 SQIVND (reference sequence). The CDR3 loop is CASTPGQGYEQYF. The CDR3 coding sequence is TGTGCCAGTACCCCAGGACAGGGCTACGAGCAGTACTTC.